This TCR beta chain derives from a study of control samples from healthy donors and cancer patients. Trimming removed 6 bases from V and 4 bases from J; junction bases left unmatched: 5. This CDR3 has 15 residues. Per germline, CDR1 SNHLY and CDR2 FYNNEI. Generated by immunoSEQ multiplex PCR, the TCRdb table keeps only in-frame clones and is missing some. The top ten clones hold roughly an eighth of a sample with 90,000 or so clones, less than 90% of them seen once. This TCR came from an older woman in good health. The sample taken for sequencing was blood. This chain links TRBV2 with TRBJ1-6, with 8 bases aligning to TRBD1. In DNA, the CDR3 is TGTGCCAGCAGGGATGACAGGGGATATAATTCACCCCTCCACTTT. It codes for CASRDDRGYNSPLHF.